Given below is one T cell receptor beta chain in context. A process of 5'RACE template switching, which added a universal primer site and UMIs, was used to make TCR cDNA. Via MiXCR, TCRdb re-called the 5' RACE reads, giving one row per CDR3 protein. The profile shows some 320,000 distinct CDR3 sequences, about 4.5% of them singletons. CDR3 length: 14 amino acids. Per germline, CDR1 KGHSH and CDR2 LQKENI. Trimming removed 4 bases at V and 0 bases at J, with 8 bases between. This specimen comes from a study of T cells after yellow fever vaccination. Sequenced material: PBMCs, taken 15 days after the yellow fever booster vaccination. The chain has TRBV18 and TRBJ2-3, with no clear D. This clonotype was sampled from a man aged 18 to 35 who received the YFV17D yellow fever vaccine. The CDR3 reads CASSRVESTDTQYF. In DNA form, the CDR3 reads TGTGCCAGCTCACGGGTAGAAAGCACAGATACGCAGTATTTT.